These 30 T cell receptor beta chains came from one sample sequenced in a study of T cell repertoires in cytomegalovirus infection (dated by TCRdb to the late 2010s). The label giving this sample's treatment or condition can be read as: in vitro stimulation with specific CMV peptide epitopes to enrich CMV-specific T cells. Their antigen targets remain unknown. Sequencing took place on an Illumina HiSeq 1500. TCRdb ran its own pipeline on the public reads, namely fastp trimming at Q25 and MiXCR clone calling, and kept in-frame beta chains. Duplicate CDR3 protein sequences are folded into a single record with the most common DNA and genes. The sample profile shows approximately 270,000 distinct CDR3 sequences; around 20% of them were found once. The ten largest clones add up to 15% to 20% of the sample. Sequenced here: cultured PBMCs, sampled from culture after CMV antigen stimulation. These receptors all stem from a human donor in good health (CMV status not recorded). Some clones in this sample may be carry-over from other donors' samples.

This clonotype came up a few times. V gene TRBV5-4 combines with J gene TRBJ2-3, with TRBD2 matching over 11 bases. CDR3 length: 17 amino acids. CDR1 is SGHNT, CDR2 YYREEE, per germline (reference sequence). The trim removed 0 bases at V and 0 bases at J, leaving 3 bases unmatched. In DNA form, the CDR3 reads TGTGCCAGCAGCTTGGGGACTAGCGGGTCTAGCACAGATACGCAGTATTTT. Translating gives CASSLGTSGSSTDTQYF. Together with reference TRBV5-4 and TRBJ2-3, the CDR3 gives the full variable domain: ETGVTQSPTHLIKTRGQQVTLRCSSQSGHNTVSWYQQALGQGPQFIFQYYREEENGRGNFPPRFSGLQFPNYSSELNVNALELDDSALYLCASSLGTSGSSTDTQYFGPGTRLTVL.

This chain links TRBV30 with TRBJ1-4; tentatively, D is TRBD1 (5 bases). Germline V gene sequence: CDR1 GTSNPN, CDR2 SVGIG (reference sequence). V was pared by 0 bases and J by 8 bases, with 16 bases between. CDR3 length: 15 amino acids. The CDR3 loop reads CAWSVGGASAEKLFF. The CDR3 coding sequence is TGTGCCTGGAGTGTAGGTGGGGCGTCGGCGGAAAAACTGTTTTTT.

In this sample, this clonotype turned up a few times. For the CDR3, the DNA is TGTGCCAGTAGTACCGGACAGAAGGAGACCCAGTACTTC. Translating gives CASSTGQKETQYF. The chain joins TRBV19 to TRBJ2-5; D is possibly TRBD1 (6 bases). The CDR3 contains 13 residues. Germline CDR1 reads LNHDA; CDR2 reads SQIVND (reference sequence). Trimming removed 4 bases from V and 5 bases from J, with 11 bases in between. The full variable domain, its missing parts supplied by reference TRBV19 and TRBJ2-5, is DGGITQSPKYLFRKEGQNVTLSCEQNLNHDAMYWYRQDPGQGLRLIYYSQIVNDFQKGDIAEGYSVSREKKESFPLTVTSAQKNPTAFYLCASSTGQKETQYFGPGTRLLVL.

This clonotype was recorded many times. The gene calls are TRBV7-2 and TRBJ2-3; no clear D gene. This CDR3 has 14 residues. The ends were cut back, 4 bases at V and 3 bases at J, with 11 bases in the middle. CDR1 SGHTA and CDR2 FQGNSA come from the germline V gene. The CDR3 region has the DNA TGTGCCAGCAGCTCAGGTCCGGCGACAGATACGCAGTATTTT. Protein sequence: CASSSGPATDTQYF.

This clonotype was recorded many times. The CDR3 here is CASSFPSGSKGELFF. The CDR3 DNA reads as TGTGCCAGCAGCTTTCCTAGCGGGAGTAAAGGGGAGCTGTTTTTT. The chain has TRBV5-6 and TRBJ2-2; 10 bases match TRBD2. Per the germline V gene, CDR1 is SGHDT and CDR2 is YYEEEE. The CDR3 is made up of 15 amino acids. The V segment lost 2 bases and the J segment 8 bases; nucleotides outside the gene matches: 6.

This clonotype was counted a few times. The V gene is TRBV5-4, the J gene TRBJ2-7, with 10 bases that match TRBD1. The CDR3 contains 15 residues. V gave up 0 bases and J gave up 2 bases; unmatched junction bases: 2. CDR1 is SGHNT, CDR2 YYREEE, per germline (reference sequence). CDR3 loop: CASSLEGQGAYEQYF. Written as DNA, the CDR3 is TGTGCCAGCAGCTTGGAAGGACAGGGGGCCTACGAGCAGTACTTC. Full variable domain (missing parts from reference TRBV5-4 and TRBJ2-7): ETGVTQSPTHLIKTRGQQVTLRCSSQSGHNTVSWYQQALGQGPQFIFQYYREEENGRGNFPPRFSGLQFPNYSSELNVNALELDDSALYLCASSLEGQGAYEQYFGPGTRLTVT.

This clonotype showed up just a few times. The rearrangement joins TRBV6-2 or TRBV6-3 to TRBJ2-2; a weak D match, TRBD2 (6 bases). This CDR3 is 12 amino acids long. Trimming took 6 bases from V and 7 from J, leaving 9 bases between them. Germline-derived CDR1 and CDR2 are MNHEY and SVGEGT. In nucleotides, the CDR3 is TGTGCCAGCAGGTTGGGAGGCGGGGAGCTGTTTTTT. Translated: CASRLGGGELFF.

This clonotype was found a few times. V is TRBV7-9 and J is TRBJ1-1; 9 bases agree with TRBD1. The CDR3 is 14 amino acids. Unmatched junction bases numbered 4, after V lost 2 bases and J lost 6 bases. Germline CDR1 and CDR2: SEHNR and FQNEAQ (reference sequence). CDR3 in DNA: TGTGCCAGCAGCTTAACACAGGGGGCCGCTGAAGCTTTCTTT. It codes for CASSLTQGAAEAFF.

The chain combines TRBV7-9 with TRBJ1-2; 9 bases fit TRBD1. The trim removed 4 bases at V and 6 bases at J, leaving 6 bases unmatched. The germline CDR1 and CDR2 sequences are SEHNR and FQNEAQ (reference sequence). This CDR3 comprises 14 residues. CDR3 nucleotide sequence: TGTGCCAGCAGCTCCCGGACAGGGGAGGATGGCTACACCTTC. It is translated as CASSSRTGEDGYTF.

The chain is built from TRBV10-3 and TRBJ2-1; tentatively, D is TRBD2 (6 bases). Trimming removed 9 bases at V and 8 bases at J, with 20 bases between. The CDR3 contains 14 residues. Germline CDR1 is ENHRY and CDR2 is SYGVKD. The CDR3 DNA sequence: TGTGCCATGTCGACGGGAGAGACAAGCGATGAGCAGTTCTTC. Protein: CAMSTGETSDEQFF.

This clonotype was found a few times. The genes are TRBV6-2 or TRBV6-3 and TRBJ1-1; D is ambiguous. The germline V gene has CDR1 MNHEY and CDR2 SVGEGT. Between the trimmed V and J ends, which lost 7 bases and 1 base, there was a span of 13 bases. This CDR3 contains 14 residues. The CDR3 nucleotides are TGTGCCAGCATATTAGCCCTGCCGAACACTGAAGCTTTCTTT. Its translation: CASILALPNTEAFF.

The chain joins TRBV6-5 to TRBJ2-1, with 12 bases matching TRBD2. J gave up 0 bases and V 6 bases, and 6 bases lay outside the gene matches. This CDR3 is 17 amino acids long. Germline-derived CDR1 and CDR2 are MNHEY and SVGAGI. CDR3 protein: CASSGLAGRSSYNEQFF. In nucleotides, the CDR3 is TGTGCCAGCAGCGGACTAGCGGGACGCAGCTCCTACAATGAGCAGTTCTTC.

The V gene is TRBV10-3, the J gene TRBJ2-1; D tentatively reads TRBD1 or TRBD2 (6 bases each). V lost 6 bases to trimming and J lost 9 bases, with 18 bases between them. The CDR3 is 14 residues long. Per germline, CDR1 ENHRY and CDR2 SYGVKD. In DNA, the CDR3 is TGTGCCATCAGAGACGGGAACGGGGGCAGTGAGCAGTTCTTC. Amino acid sequence: CAIRDGNGGSEQFF.

In its sample, this clonotype was seen many times. This chain uses TRBV7-9 with TRBJ1-5; possible D gene TRBD1, 6 bases. CDR1 and CDR2 (germline): SEHNR, FQNEAQ (reference sequence). The CDR3 length is 16 residues. Deletions cut 5 bases from V and 8 bases from J, with 22 bases between. The CDR3 region has the DNA TGTGCCAGCAGCCTAAGCGGGCGAGGGGGAGCGAAGCCCCAGCATTTT. Its translation is CASSLSGRGGAKPQHF.

This clonotype was counted only a few times. The chain joins TRBV6-5 to TRBJ1-6, with 10 bases lining up with TRBD1. Germline V gives CDR1 MNHEY, CDR2 SVGAGI. V was clipped by 0 bases and J by 0 bases; unmatched bases: 2. This CDR3 contains 18 residues. The CDR3 is CASSYSGQGSSYNSPLHF. The DNA for the CDR3 is TGTGCCAGCAGTTACTCGGGACAGGGGAGCTCCTATAATTCACCCCTCCACTTT.

This clonotype was seen a few times. This chain joins TRBV2 and TRBJ2-7, with 8 bases that match TRBD2. Germline loops: CDR1 SNHLY, CDR2 FYNNEI. There are 13 residues in the CDR3. V dropped 7 bases and J dropped 5; count of bases not matched to a gene: 7. The CDR3, as DNA: TGTGCCAGCAACCCACGGGGGGGAAACGAGCAGTACTTC. It specifies CASNPRGGNEQYF.

This clonotype has more than one count but fewer than ten. The J gene is TRBJ1-5, the V gene TRBV16; no reliable D call. Trimming shortened V by 2 bases and J by 0 bases, and 8 bases separated the two germline ends. CDR1 KGHSY and CDR2 FQNENV come from the germline V gene. The CDR3 sequence is 15 residues long. CDR3 residues: CASSQGEYSNQPQHF. For the CDR3, the DNA is TGTGCCAGCAGCCAAGGGGAGTATAGCAATCAGCCCCAGCATTTT.

This clonotype was counted ten times or more. V usage is TRBV7-9 and J usage is TRBJ2-7; 9 bases match TRBD1. The CDR3 runs to 14 residues. Germline V CDR1 and CDR2: SEHNR, FQNEAQ (reference sequence). V shed 4 bases, J shed 5 bases, and the junction held 6 bases outside the gene matches. This chain's CDR3 is CASSWDRDIDEQYV. CDR3 DNA sequence: TGTGCCAGCAGCTGGGACAGGGACATCGACGAGCAGTACGTC.

The V and J genes are TRBV7-9 and TRBJ2-7; TRBD2 matches at 8 bases. V gave up 5 bases and J gave up 3 bases; unmatched junction bases: 15. This CDR3 is built from 17 residues. From germline, CDR1 is SEHNR and CDR2 FQNEAQ (reference sequence). CDR3 in amino acids: CASSPGTSPAKGYEQYF. The CDR3 DNA sequence: TGTGCCAGCAGCCCCGGGACTAGTCCCGCTAAGGGCTACGAGCAGTACTTC.

There are many counts of this clonotype. This chain links TRBV7-2 with TRBJ2-1; either TRBD1 or TRBD2 may supply D (5 bases each). Germline assignment: CDR1 SGHTA and CDR2 FQGNSA. CDR3 size: 13 residues. Between the trimmed V and J ends, which lost 4 bases and 14 bases, there was a span of 18 bases. CDR3 in amino acids: CASSSAGAPGEFF. CDR3 DNA: TGTGCCAGCAGCTCCGCTGGGGCCCCCGGGGAGTTCTTC.

This clonotype was detected many times. The gene calls are TRBV7-8 and TRBJ2-2; D is ambiguous. V lost 5 bases to trimming and J lost 5 bases, with 12 bases between them. CDR3 size: 14 residues. CDR1 is SGHVS and CDR2 is FQNEAQ in the germline V gene. The CDR3 sequence is CASSLEIRTGELFF. DNA of the CDR3: TGTGCCAGCAGCCTCGAAATCAGAACCGGGGAGCTGTTTTTT. Combining the CDR3 with reference TRBV7-8 and TRBJ2-2 gives the whole variable domain GAGVSQSPRYKVAKRGQDVALRCDPISGHVSLFWYQQALGQGPEFLTYFQNEAQLDKSGLPSDRFFAERPEGSVSTLKIQRTQQEDSAVYLCASSLEIRTGELFFGEGSRLTVL.

In this sample, this clonotype turned up a few times. The V call is TRBV27, the J call TRBJ1-5; 8 bases are a match to TRBD1. Trimming took 10 bases from V and 4 from J; bases not matched to a gene: 12. The CDR3 totals 15 residues. From germline, CDR1 is MNHEY and CDR2 SMNVEV (reference sequence). CDR3 DNA sequence: TGTGCCACCACCGGGACAGGACAAGTAAATCAGCCCCAGCATTTT. As protein: CATTGTGQVNQPQHF.

This clonotype was observed at least ten times. The chain joins TRBV7-2 to TRBJ1-5, with a tentative D call TRBD1 (6 bases). Germline CDR1 SGHTA, CDR2 FQGNSA. The V end was cut by 1 base, the J end by 10 bases, with 14 bases between. This CDR3 region has 14 residues. The CDR3, as DNA: TGTGCCAGCAGCTTAGTGCTGGGAGGGGGACCCCAGCATTTT. Amino acids: CASSLVLGGGPQHF.

In its sample, this clonotype was seen a few times. V is TRBV11-2 and J is TRBJ2-5; TRBD1 aligns across 9 bases. This CDR3 region has 17 residues. Looked up from germline, CDR1 is SGHAT and CDR2 is FQNNGV. V lost 3 bases and J lost 5; bases outside the gene matches: 13. This CDR3 reads CASSFYSGQGGGETQYF. The CDR3 DNA reads as TGTGCCAGCAGCTTTTACTCGGGACAGGGAGGGGGTGAGACCCAGTACTTC.

This clonotype was observed a few times. The chain has TRBV9 and TRBJ2-7; D not certain. V dropped 1 base and J dropped 6 bases, with 8 bases sitting between them. Germline-derived CDR1 and CDR2 are SGDLS and YYNGEE. This CDR3 comprises 12 residues. The chain's CDR3 is CASSVSGREQYF. The CDR3 DNA sequence: TGTGCCAGCAGCGTAAGTGGGCGCGAGCAGTACTTC.

This clonotype came up a few times. The V call is TRBV7-8, the J call TRBJ1-2; D uncertain. The V gene's germline CDR1 is SGHVS and CDR2 FQNEAQ. Trimming left V 4 bases short and J 3 bases short, with 12 bases between. The CDR3 runs to 14 residues. The CDR3 region is CASSSPPLHYGYTF. Here the CDR3 DNA reads TGTGCCAGCAGCTCCCCCCCTCTCCACTATGGCTACACCTTC.

The rearrangement uses TRBV7-4 and TRBJ2-7; 12 bases align to TRBD2. Germline V gene data show CDR1 as SGHVT and CDR2 as SQSDAQ. The length of the CDR3 is 15 residues. Trimming at V came to 6 bases and at J to 4 bases, leaving 7 bases not matched to a gene. The CDR3 DNA reads as TGTGCCAGCAGTCTGACTAGCGGGAGCAGGTACGAGCAGTACTTC. It specifies CASSLTSGSRYEQYF.

This clonotype was counted a few times. The chain combines TRBV29-1 with TRBJ1-1; 7 nucleotides match TRBD1. Germline V lookup: CDR1 SQVTM, CDR2 ANQGSEA. J lost 0 bases, V lost 6 bases, and 4 bases had no gene match. This CDR3 spans 13 amino acids. The CDR3 sequence is CSVSGQVNTEAFF. As DNA, the CDR3 is TGCAGCGTGAGCGGACAGGTGAACACTGAAGCTTTCTTT.

This clonotype came up a few times. The rearrangement links TRBV28 to TRBJ2-5; the D is unclear. The V and J ends lost 3 bases and 1 base respectively, with 9 bases between them. This CDR3 contains 14 residues. CDR1 is MDHEN, CDR2 SYDVKM, per germline. The CDR3 nucleotides are TGTGCCAGCAGTTTGCAACGGCGCCAAGAGACCCAGTACTTC. It translates to CASSLQRRQETQYF.

The gene calls are TRBV28 and TRBJ2-5; D may be TRBD1 (5 bases). The V gene lost 9 bases and the J gene lost 4 bases, with 18 bases spanning the gap. This CDR3 region has 14 residues. CDR1 is MDHEN, CDR2 SYDVKM, per germline. This CDR3 reads CASMESTQGETQYF. In nucleotides, the CDR3 is TGTGCCAGTATGGAGAGCACTCAGGGAGAGACCCAGTACTTC.